These 21 T cell receptor beta chains came from one sample sequenced in a study of blood T cells in healthy people across ages. Using a J-beta primer mix together with a sample-barcoded 5' primer, a second PCR was run for roughly 7 to 12 cycles. TCRdb redid the calling of the 5' RACE reads with MiXCR, one entry per CDR3 protein. The table has about 970,000 distinct CDR3 sequences, roughly half seen once. Sequencing used blood. The receptors originated from a woman in her sixties or seventies in good health.

V and J are TRBV28 and TRBJ2-3; no reliable D call. The CDR3 covers 12 residues. Germline CDR1 and CDR2: MDHEN and SYDVKM. V was pared by 5 bases and J by 7 bases, with 10 bases between. CDR3 loop: CASSPRTNTQYF. The CDR3 DNA reads as TGTGCCAGCAGTCCCAGGACCAATACGCAGTATTTT.

This clonotype has only a few counts. CDR3 sequence: CASRKEETQYF. The DNA of the CDR3 is TGTGCCAGCAGGAAGGAAGAGACCCAGTACTTC. The rearrangement uses TRBV7-9 and TRBJ2-5; D is uncertain. V lost 6 bases and J 3 bases, leaving 5 bases between the germline ends. The CDR3 consists of 11 residues. CDR1 is SEHNR and CDR2 is FQNEAQ in the germline V gene (reference sequence).

This clonotype was seen only a few times. J is TRBJ2-5 and V is TRBV25-1, with TRBD1 matching 8 bases. With 3 bases clipped from V and 1 base from J, the junction kept 4 bases outside the gene matches. CDR3 size: 15 residues. Germline V gene lookup returns CDR1 MGHDK and CDR2 SYGVNS. CDR3 in DNA: TGTGCCAGCAGTGACTACGGGACAGGCCAAGAGACCCAGTACTTC. It encodes CASSDYGTGQETQYF.

CDR3 region: CASSPFRGTETQYF. For the CDR3, the DNA is TGTGCCAGCAGCCCCTTCAGGGGGACAGAGACCCAGTACTTC. This sequence joins TRBV7-9 and TRBJ2-4; 7 bases agree with TRBD1. The end of the DNA aligns better with TRBJ2-5, so the J call may be wrong. The CDR3 has 14 residues. Germline CDR1 and CDR2: SEHNR and FQNEAQ (reference sequence).

This clonotype appeared a few times. The chain is built from TRBV12-3 or TRBV12-4 and TRBJ2-3; D is uncertain. CDR3 length: 14 residues. The V end was cut by 1 base, the J end by 4 bases, with 9 bases between. The CDR3 DNA reads as TGTGCCAGCAGTTTAGTGGCCCCCCCAGATACGCAGTATTTT. Its translation: CASSLVAPPDTQYF.

V gene TRBV7-7 combines with J gene TRBJ2-5; the match to TRBD1 covers 10 bases. The trim removed 3 bases at V and 0 bases at J, leaving 7 bases unmatched. This CDR3 is built from 17 residues. The germline V gene has CDR1 SSHAT and CDR2 FNYEAQ (reference sequence). CDR3 region: CASSFLGQGGNQETQYF. CDR3 nucleotides: TGTGCCAGCAGCTTTTTAGGACAGGGGGGAAACCAAGAGACCCAGTACTTC. Using reference TRBV7-7 and TRBJ2-5 for the parts outside the CDR3, the full variable domain is GAGVSQSPRYKVTKRGQDVTLRCDPISSHATLYWYQQALGQGPEFLTYFNYEAQPDKSGLPSDRFSAERPEGSISTLTIQRTEQRDSAMYRCASSFLGQGGNQETQYFGPGTRLLVL.

This clonotype was counted only a few times. The genes are TRBV4-2 and TRBJ1-2; the D is unclear. Trimming shortened V by 0 bases and J by 4 bases, and 9 bases separated the two germline ends. This CDR3 has 14 amino acids. From germline, CDR1 is LGHNA and CDR2 YNFKEQ. The CDR3 reads CASSQDSTVYGYTF. The CDR3 DNA sequence: TGTGCCAGCAGCCAAGATAGTACAGTCTATGGCTACACCTTC.

The rearrangement links TRBV5-1 to TRBJ2-5; D perhaps matches TRBD2 (5 bases). Germline loops: CDR1 SGHRS, CDR2 YFSETQ. This CDR3 comprises 15 residues. Between the trimmed V and J ends, which lost 3 bases and 4 bases, there was a span of 16 bases. For the CDR3, the DNA is TGCGCCAGCAGCTCTTCACCGGGGAATCTAGAGACCCAGTACTTC. This translates into CASSSSPGNLETQYF.

The chain links TRBV20-1 to TRBJ2-1; D might be TRBD2 (6 bases). There are 11 residues in the CDR3. Trimming took 0 bases from V and 11 from J, leaving 8 bases between them. Germline CDR1 reads DFQATT; CDR2 reads SNEGSKA (reference sequence). The CDR3 loop reads CSARDAGKQFF. DNA of the CDR3: TGCAGTGCTAGAGATGCGGGAAAGCAGTTCTTC.

Worth noting for this clonotype: A much more abundant neighbour one base away suggests this may be a read error. This rearrangement joins TRBV4-2 to TRBJ2-7; maybe TRBD2 (6 bases). Germline V lookup: CDR1 LGHNA, CDR2 YNFKEQ. V was cut by 7 bases and J by 5 bases, with 9 bases left in between. The CDR3 consists of 11 residues. CDR3 sequence reads: CASNPGDEQYF. The CDR3 DNA sequence: TGTGCCAGCAACCCGGGGGACGAGCAGTACTTC.

The rearrangement uses TRBV29-1 and TRBJ2-1, with unresolved D. This CDR3 comprises 11 residues. Germline CDR1 SQVTM, CDR2 ANQGSEA. V was shortened by 5 bases and J by 8 bases, with 10 bases between the two germline ends. For the CDR3, the DNA is TGCAGCGTTAAAATAGGCTATGAGCAGTTCTTC. Translating gives CSVKIGYEQFF.

This chain connects TRBV6-2 or TRBV6-3 to TRBJ1-2; no reliable D call. This CDR3 contains 17 residues. Trimming cost V 0 bases and J 0 bases, with 14 bases left between them. Germline V gene sequence: CDR1 MNHEY, CDR2 SVGEGT. CDR3 nucleotides: TGTGCCAGCAGTTACTCGAATGTCGCAAGAGCTAACTATGGCTACACCTTC. Protein product: CASSYSNVARANYGYTF.

CDR3 DNA: TGCAGCGTTGAAGTTTCGAACACCGGGGAGCTGTTTTTT. This translates into CSVEVSNTGELFF. V and J are TRBV29-1 and TRBJ2-2; D call uncertain. The CDR3 length is 13 residues. V was pared by 1 base and J by 0 bases, with 3 bases between. Per the germline V gene, CDR1 is SQVTM and CDR2 is ANQGSEA.

The rearrangement links TRBV20-1 to TRBJ2-7, with TRBD2 matching over 7 bases. Trimming took 0 bases from V and 0 from J; bases not matched to a gene: 11. The CDR3 runs 17 residues. From germline, CDR1 is DFQATT and CDR2 SNEGSKA (reference sequence). The CDR3 protein is CSARDGVRGSDSYEQYF. CDR3 nucleotides: TGCAGTGCTAGAGATGGGGTTCGCGGGAGTGACTCCTACGAGCAGTACTTC.

This clonotype was detected many times. The V call is TRBV5-1, the J call TRBJ2-5; 8 nucleotides line up with TRBD2. The CDR3 sequence is 14 residues long. V dropped 3 bases and J dropped 4; count of bases not matched to a gene: 5. Germline V lookup: CDR1 SGHRS, CDR2 YFSETQ. CDR3 loop: CASSSGGVRETQYF. The CDR3 region has the DNA TGCGCCAGCAGCTCGGGAGGGGTTCGAGAGACCCAGTACTTC.

The rearrangement joins TRBV6-1 to TRBJ2-4, with D perhaps matching TRBD2 (6 bases). The DNA end lines up better with TRBJ2-5; the J call may be wrong. The germline gives CDR1 MNHNS, CDR2 SASEGT. There are 13 residues in the CDR3. CDR3 protein: CASRRTIQETQYF. CDR3 sequence (DNA): TGTGCCAGCAGGAGGACTATCCAAGAGACCCAGTACTTC.

The count of this clonotype is one. The junction and the germline gene differ at one end; a read error may be behind it. This chain joins TRBV29-1 and TRBJ1-4, with D maybe TRBD1 (6 bases). The V gene's germline CDR1 is SQVTM and CDR2 ANQGSEA. This CDR3 is built from 15 residues. CDR3 bases: TGCAGCGTTGCTCGGGGACACGGCGGAAATGGAAAACTGTTTTTT. Its translation is CSVARGHGGNGKLFF. Using reference TRBV29-1 and TRBJ1-4 for the parts outside the CDR3, the full variable domain is SAVISQKPSRDICQRGTSLTIQCQVDSQVTMMFWYRQQPGQSLTLIATANQGSEATYESGFVIDKFPISRPNLTFSTLTVSNMSPEDSSIYLCSVARGHGGNGKLFFGSGTQLSVL.

This clonotype came up a few times. V and J are TRBV11-1 and TRBJ2-7; D is uncertain. CDR1 is SGHAT, CDR2 FQDESV, per germline (reference sequence). The CDR3 consists of 17 residues. The V and J ends lost 2 bases and 3 bases respectively, with 20 bases between them. The CDR3 loop is CASSLSGSRAVYYEQYF. In DNA, the CDR3 is TGTGCCAGCAGCTTATCTGGCAGCCGGGCGGTGTACTACGAGCAGTACTTC.

The rearrangement links TRBV9 to TRBJ1-2, with 7 bases fitting TRBD1. Germline CDR1 is SGDLS and CDR2 is YYNGEE. The CDR3 length is 15 residues. Trimming at V came to 5 bases and at J to 4 bases, leaving 11 bases not matched to a gene. The CDR3 sequence: CASSETGLTTYGYTF. CDR3 DNA sequence: TGTGCCAGCAGTGAGACAGGGTTGACTACCTATGGCTACACCTTC. The full variable domain, in which reference TRBV9 and TRBJ1-2 provide the parts outside the CDR3, is DSGVTQTPKHLITATGQRVTLRCSPRSGDLSVYWYQQSLDQGLQFLIQYYNGEERAKGNILERFSAQQFPDLHSELNLSSLELGDSALYFCASSETGLTTYGYTFGSGTRLTVV.

V is TRBV7-9 and J is TRBJ2-1; 14 nucleotides align to TRBD2. The trim removed 3 bases at V and 7 bases at J, leaving 8 bases unmatched. The CDR3 is made up of 17 amino acids. CDR1 is SEHNR and CDR2 is FQNEAQ in the germline V gene (reference sequence). The CDR3 DNA is TGTGCCAGCAGCTTCACTACAAGGACTAGCGGGAGGAATGAGCAGTTCTTC. Its translation: CASSFTTRTSGRNEQFF.

The rearrangement joins TRBV7-9 to TRBJ1-1; D remains unclear. V lost 1 base to trimming and J lost 0 bases, with 15 bases between them. This CDR3 is built from 17 residues. The germline CDR1 and CDR2 sequences are SEHNR and FQNEAQ (reference sequence). CDR3 coding DNA: TGTGCCAGCAGCTTAGTGGTTAACGACGGATTGAACACTGAAGCTTTCTTT. It translates to CASSLVVNDGLNTEAFF.